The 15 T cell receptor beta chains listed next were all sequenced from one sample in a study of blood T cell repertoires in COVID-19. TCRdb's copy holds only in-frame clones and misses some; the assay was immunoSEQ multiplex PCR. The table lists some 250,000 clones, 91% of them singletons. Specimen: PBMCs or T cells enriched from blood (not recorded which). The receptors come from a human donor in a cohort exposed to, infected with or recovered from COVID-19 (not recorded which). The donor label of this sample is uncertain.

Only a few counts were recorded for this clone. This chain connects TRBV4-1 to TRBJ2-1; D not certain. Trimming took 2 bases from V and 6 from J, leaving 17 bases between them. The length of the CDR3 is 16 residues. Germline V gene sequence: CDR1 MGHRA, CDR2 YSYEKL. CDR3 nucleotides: TGCGCCAGCAGCCAACCAAGACTTTCTACGGGCAATGAGCAGTTCTTC. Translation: CASSQPRLSTGNEQFF.

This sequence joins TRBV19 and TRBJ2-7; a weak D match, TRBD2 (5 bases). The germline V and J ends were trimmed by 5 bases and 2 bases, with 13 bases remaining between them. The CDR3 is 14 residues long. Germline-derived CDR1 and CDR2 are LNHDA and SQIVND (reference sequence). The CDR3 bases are TGTGCCAGTAGTCGTGACGGACTGGCCTACGAGCAGTACTTC. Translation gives CASSRDGLAYEQYF. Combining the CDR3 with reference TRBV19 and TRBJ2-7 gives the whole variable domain DGGITQSPKYLFRKEGQNVTLSCEQNLNHDAMYWYRQDPGQGLRLIYYSQIVNDFQKGDIAEGYSVSREKKESFPLTVTSAQKNPTAFYLCASSRDGLAYEQYFGPGTRLTVT.

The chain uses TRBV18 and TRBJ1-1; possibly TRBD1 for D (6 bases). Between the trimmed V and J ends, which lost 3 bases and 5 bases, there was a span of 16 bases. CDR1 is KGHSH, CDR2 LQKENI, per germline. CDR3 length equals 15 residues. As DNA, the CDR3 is TGTGCCAGCTCACCTCTACAGGGTCTGCGGACTGAAGCTTTCTTT. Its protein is CASSPLQGLRTEAFF.

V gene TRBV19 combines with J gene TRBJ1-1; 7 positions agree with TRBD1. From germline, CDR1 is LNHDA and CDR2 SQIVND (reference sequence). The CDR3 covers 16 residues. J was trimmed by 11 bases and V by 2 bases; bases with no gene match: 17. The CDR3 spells CASSIRGTEPIRRAFF. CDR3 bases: TGTGCCAGTAGTATACGAGGGACAGAACCTATCCGGCGGGCTTTCTTT.

This CDR3 is CASSLRTGVNTEAFF. Here the CDR3 DNA reads TGCGCCAGCAGCCTGCGGACAGGGGTGAACACTGAAGCTTTCTTT. The rearrangement links TRBV4-1 to TRBJ1-1; 9 bases agree with TRBD1. V lost 4 bases and J lost 0; bases outside the gene matches: 3. CDR1 and CDR2 from the germline V gene are MGHRA and YSYEKL. CDR3 size: 15 residues.

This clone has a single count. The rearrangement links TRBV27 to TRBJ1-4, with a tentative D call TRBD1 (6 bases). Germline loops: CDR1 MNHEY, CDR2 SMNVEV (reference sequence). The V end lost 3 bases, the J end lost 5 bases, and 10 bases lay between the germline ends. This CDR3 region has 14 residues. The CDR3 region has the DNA TGTGCCAGCAGTTTGATGAGGGGGAATGAAAAACTGTTTTTT. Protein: CASSLMRGNEKLFF.

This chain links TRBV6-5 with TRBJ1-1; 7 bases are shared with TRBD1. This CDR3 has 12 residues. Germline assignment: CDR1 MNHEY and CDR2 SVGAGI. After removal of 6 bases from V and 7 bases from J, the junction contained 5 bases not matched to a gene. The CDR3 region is CASRNRDSEAFF. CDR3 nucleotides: TGTGCCAGCAGGAACCGGGACAGTGAAGCTTTCTTT.

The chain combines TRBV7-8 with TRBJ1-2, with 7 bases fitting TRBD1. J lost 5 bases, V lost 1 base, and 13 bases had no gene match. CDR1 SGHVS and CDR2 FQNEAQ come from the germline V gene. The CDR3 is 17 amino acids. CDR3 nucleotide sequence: TGTGCCAGCAGCTTAGGATCTTGGGGACAGCCCAATTATGGCTACACCTTC. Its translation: CASSLGSWGQPNYGYTF.

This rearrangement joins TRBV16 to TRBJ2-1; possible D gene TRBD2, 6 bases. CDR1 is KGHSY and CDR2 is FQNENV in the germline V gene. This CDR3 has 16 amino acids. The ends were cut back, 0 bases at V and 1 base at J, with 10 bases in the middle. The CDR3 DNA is TGTGCCAGCAGCCAATCGGGTGGGGGGTCCTACAATGAGCAGTTCTTC. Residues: CASSQSGGGSYNEQFF.

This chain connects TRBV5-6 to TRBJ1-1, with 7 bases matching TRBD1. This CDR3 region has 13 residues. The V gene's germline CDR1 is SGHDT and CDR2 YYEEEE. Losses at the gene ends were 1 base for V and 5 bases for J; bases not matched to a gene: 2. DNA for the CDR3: TGTGCCAGCAGCTTGCCACAGGGGACTGAAGCTTTCTTT. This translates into CASSLPQGTEAFF.

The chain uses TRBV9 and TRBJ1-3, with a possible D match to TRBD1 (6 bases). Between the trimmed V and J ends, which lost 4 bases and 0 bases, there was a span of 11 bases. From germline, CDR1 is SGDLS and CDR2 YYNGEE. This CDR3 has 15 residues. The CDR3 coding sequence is TGTGCCAGCAGCCTAGACAGGTTCTCTGGAAACACCATATATTTT. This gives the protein CASSLDRFSGNTIYF.

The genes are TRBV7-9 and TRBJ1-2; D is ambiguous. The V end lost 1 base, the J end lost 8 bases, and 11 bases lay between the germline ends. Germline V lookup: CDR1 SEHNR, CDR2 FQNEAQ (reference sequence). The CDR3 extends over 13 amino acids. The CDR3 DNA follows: TGTGCCAGCAGCTTAGAATCGAGGGTGGGCTACACCTTC. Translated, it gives CASSLESRVGYTF. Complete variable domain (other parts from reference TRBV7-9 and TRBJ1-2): DTGVSQNPRHKITKRGQNVTFRCDPISEHNRLYWYRQTLGQGPEFLTYFQNEAQLEKSRLLSDRFSAERPKGSFSTLEIQRTEQGDSAMYLCASSLESRVGYTFGSGTRLTVV.

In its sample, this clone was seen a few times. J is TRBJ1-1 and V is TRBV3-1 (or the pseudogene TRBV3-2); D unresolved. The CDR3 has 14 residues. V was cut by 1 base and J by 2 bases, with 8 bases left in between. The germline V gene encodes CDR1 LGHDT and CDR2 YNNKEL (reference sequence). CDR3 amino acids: CASSQVLANTEAFF. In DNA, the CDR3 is TGTGCCAGCAGCCAAGTACTAGCTAACACTGAAGCTTTCTTT.

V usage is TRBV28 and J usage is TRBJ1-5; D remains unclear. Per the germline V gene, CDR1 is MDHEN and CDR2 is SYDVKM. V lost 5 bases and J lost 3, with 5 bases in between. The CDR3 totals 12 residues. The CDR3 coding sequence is TGTGCCAGCAGTATCCTCAATCAGCCCCAGCATTTT. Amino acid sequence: CASSILNQPQHF.

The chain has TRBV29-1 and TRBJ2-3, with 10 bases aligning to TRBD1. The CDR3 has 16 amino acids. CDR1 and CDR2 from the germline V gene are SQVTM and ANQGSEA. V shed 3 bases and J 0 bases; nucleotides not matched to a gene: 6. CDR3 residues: CSVEKGQGFSTDTQYF. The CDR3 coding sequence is TGCAGCGTTGAGAAGGGACAGGGGTTTAGCACAGATACGCAGTATTTT.